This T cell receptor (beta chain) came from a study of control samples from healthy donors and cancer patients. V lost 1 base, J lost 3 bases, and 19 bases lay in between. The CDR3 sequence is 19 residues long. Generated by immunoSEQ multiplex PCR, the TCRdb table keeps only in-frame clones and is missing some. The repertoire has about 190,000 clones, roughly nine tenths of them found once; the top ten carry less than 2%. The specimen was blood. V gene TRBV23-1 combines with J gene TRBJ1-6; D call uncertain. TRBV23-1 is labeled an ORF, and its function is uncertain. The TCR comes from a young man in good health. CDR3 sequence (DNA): TGCGCCAGCAGTCAATACAAATCAGGAGGCCCCTTCTATAATTCACCCCTCCACTTT. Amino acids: CASSQYKSGGPFYNSPLHF.